A few counts support the clone carrying this T cell receptor beta chain. Its specificity is unknown. The sample comes from a study of response to subunit inactivated influenza vaccine. Broader study findings: It was the authors' suggestion that each seasonal influenza vaccination recruits few new T cells.

Trimming pared 0 bases from V and 10 bases from J, leaving 10 bases between. The CDR3 totals 12 residues. Germline CDR1 SGHRS, CDR2 YFSETQ. TCRdb re-derived calls from the RT-PCR reads in MiXCR, one entry per CDR3 protein. The data show 710,000 or so distinct CDR3 sequences, about 15% seen once. This TCR was recovered from a man between 50 and 59 years old who received an inactivated influenza vaccine. The starting material was PBMCs from blood, obtained 11 to 12 days after vaccination. The V and J genes are TRBV5-1 and TRBJ1-1; tentative D call: TRBD1 (5 bases). The CDR3 sequence: CASSLDRTRAFF. CDR3 in DNA: TGCGCCAGCAGCTTGGACCGGACAAGAGCTTTCTTT.